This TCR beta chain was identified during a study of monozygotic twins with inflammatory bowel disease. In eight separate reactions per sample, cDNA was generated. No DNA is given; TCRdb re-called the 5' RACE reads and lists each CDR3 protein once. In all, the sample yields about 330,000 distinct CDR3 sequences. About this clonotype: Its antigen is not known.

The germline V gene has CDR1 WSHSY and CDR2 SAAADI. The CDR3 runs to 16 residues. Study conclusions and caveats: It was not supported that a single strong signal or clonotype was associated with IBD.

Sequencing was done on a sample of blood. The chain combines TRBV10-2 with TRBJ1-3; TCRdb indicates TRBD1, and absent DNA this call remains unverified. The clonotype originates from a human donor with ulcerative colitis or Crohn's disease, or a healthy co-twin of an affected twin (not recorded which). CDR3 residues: CASSESTGGLENTIYF.